This TCR beta chain was documented in a study of regulatory T cells in long-lasting Graves disease. Study-level results: Persistent Graves' disease cases displayed lower TCR diversity than newly diagnosed ones.

Time point given: persistent/refractory GD, antithyroid drugs over 5 years with positive TRAb. The TCR library was made from RNA that had been extracted from PBMCs in TRIzol. Comments on this clonotype: Its antigen remains unidentified.

Germline lookup yields CDR1 SEHNR and CDR2 FQNEAQ (reference sequence). The CDR3 runs to 17 residues. V was shortened by 1 base and J by 0 bases, with 12 bases between the two germline ends. TCR beta libraries were built with iRepertoire HTBI primers and Arm-PCR of CDR3 regions. TCRdb ran MiXCR on the multiplex PCR reads and lists one entry per CDR3 protein. The table includes 700,000 or so distinct CDR3 sequences, about 30% detected once. The source was peripheral blood mononuclear cells (PBMCs), collected when the disease was refractory, from a patient treated with antithyroid drugs. The chain is built from TRBV7-9 and TRBJ1-4; D is unresolved. The TCR was taken from a female donor with Graves disease. CDR3 loop: CASSLGSPAATNEKLFF. The DNA for the CDR3 is TGTGCCAGCAGCTTAGGAAGCCCTGCCGCAACTAATGAAAAACTGTTTTTT.